The 4 T cell receptor beta chains below all came from one sample that was sequenced in a study of beta chain features in type 1 diabetes. The authors reverse transcribed all of the isolated RNA, so sequencing captured expressed TCRB transcripts. Sequenced by immunoSEQ multiplex PCR; TCRdb stores in-frame clones only, minus some. Of 250,000 to 350,000 clones in the sample, approximately 10% were seen once. Sequenced: naive CD4+ T cells from blood. Receptor source: a woman in her 30s in good health.

This chain uses TRBV6-4 with TRBJ1-1; 7 nucleotides agree with TRBD1. Unmatched junction bases numbered 6, after V lost 6 bases and J lost 2 bases. Germline values: CDR1 MRHNA, CDR2 SNTAGT. The CDR3 has 14 residues. CDR3 sequence reads: CASRETGINTEAFF. Written as DNA, the CDR3 is TGTGCCAGCAGGGAGACAGGGATCAACACTGAAGCTTTCTTT.

V and J are TRBV25-1 and TRBJ1-2, with 8 bases matching TRBD1. Germline CDR1 reads MGHDK; CDR2 reads SYGVNS. The junction had 4 bases not matched to a gene; V was cut back by 4 bases and J by 0 bases. This CDR3 region has 15 residues. CDR3 bases: TGTGCCAGCAGTGCCGGACAGGGTTCTAACTATGGCTACACCTTC. Its translation: CASSAGQGSNYGYTF.

This clone was observed a handful of times. The chain recombines TRBV4-3 with TRBJ2-7; 7 bases match TRBD2. Germline V gene sequence: CDR1 LGHNA, CDR2 YSLEER. The J segment lost 4 bases and the V segment lost 0 bases, leaving 9 bases of the junction unmatched. The CDR3 covers 16 residues. Written as DNA, the CDR3 is TGCGCCAGCAGCCAAGAAGCGGGGTGGCGAAGTTACGAGCAGTACTTC. Amino acid sequence: CASSQEAGWRSYEQYF.

The V gene is TRBV7-2, the J gene TRBJ1-4; the D gene is possibly TRBD1 (6 bases). Germline V gene data show CDR1 as SGHTA and CDR2 as FQGNSA. V was trimmed by 1 base and J by 8 bases, leaving 20 bases between them. The CDR3 has 17 residues. The CDR3 reads CASSLEDSPTAIEKLFF. The CDR3, as DNA: TGTGCCAGCAGCTTAGAGGACAGTCCCACGGCTATCGAAAAACTGTTTTTT.